This T cell receptor (beta chain) was observed in a study of monozygotic twins with inflammatory bowel disease. TCRdb re-called the 5' RACE reads; every CDR3 protein appears as one record, without DNA. The sample's table shows around 450,000 distinct CDR3 sequences. The sequencing sample was made of blood. The TCR comes from a human donor with ulcerative colitis or Crohn's disease, or a healthy co-twin of an affected twin (not recorded which).

CDR3 sequence reads: CSATGESPSRTDTQYF. The chain couples TRBV20-1 to TRBJ2-3; TCRdb selects TRBD1, and the lack of DNA leaves this call unchecked. The CDR3 contains 16 residues. Germline V gene sequence: CDR1 DFQATT, CDR2 SNEGSKA (reference sequence).